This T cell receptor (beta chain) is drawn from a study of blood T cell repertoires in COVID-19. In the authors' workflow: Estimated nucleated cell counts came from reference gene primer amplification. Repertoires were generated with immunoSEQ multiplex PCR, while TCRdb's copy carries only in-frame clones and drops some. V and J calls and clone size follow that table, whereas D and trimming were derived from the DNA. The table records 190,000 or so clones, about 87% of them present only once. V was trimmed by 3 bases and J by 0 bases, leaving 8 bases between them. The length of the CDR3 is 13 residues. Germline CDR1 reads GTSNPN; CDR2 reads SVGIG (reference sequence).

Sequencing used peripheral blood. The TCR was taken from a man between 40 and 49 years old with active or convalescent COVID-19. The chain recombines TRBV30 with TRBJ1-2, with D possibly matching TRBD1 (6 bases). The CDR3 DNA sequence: TGTGCCTGGAGGACAGGCGCTAACTATGGCTACACCTTC. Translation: CAWRTGANYGYTF.